Listed below are T cell receptor beta chains from one sample, sequenced in a study of OX40 agonist ivuxolimab in advanced cancers. The data were produced by immunoSEQ multiplex PCR, yet TCRdb's version contains in-frame clones alone and is incomplete. The sample gives approximately 80,000 clones, about 90% of which show up once; almost 8.5% is in the top ten. Here the sequenced sample was CD4+ or CD8+ T cells sorted from blood, taken in a trial of the OX40 agonist ivuxolimab. These receptors originate from an adult with an advanced solid tumor such as melanoma, head and neck, liver or kidney cancer. CDR3s include the opening cysteine and the closing phenylalanine or tryptophan. D genes are given only for firm matches. Clone size, where shown, is once, few, many, or a class for clones that have expanded.

TRBV12-5	TRBD1	TRBJ2-3	NA	CASGLGTGGSDTQYF	TGTGCTAGTGGTTTAGGGACAGGGGGTTCAGATACGCAGTATTTT
TRBV4-3	TRBD2	TRBJ2-3	once	CASSQGRGRDTDTQYF	TGCGCCAGCAGCCAAGGCCGCGGGAGGGACACAGATACGCAGTATTTT
TRBV10-3	NA	TRBJ1-1	NA	CAIMTEQNTEAFF	TGTGCCATCATGACAGAACAGAACACTGAAGCTTTCTTT
TRBV28	NA	TRBJ1-5	NA	CASSLVGGEPQHF	TGTGCCAGCAGTTTAGTAGGGGGGGAGCCCCAGCATTTT
TRBV28	NA	TRBJ1-2	NA	CASSLRGASYGYTF	TGTGCCAGCAGCTTACGGGGGGCGAGCTATGGCTACACCTTC
TRBV6-5	NA	TRBJ2-1	NA	CASSYSLGSSVTEQFF	TGTGCCAGCAGTTACTCCTTAGGATCATCTGTCACTGAGCAGTTCTTC
TRBV9	NA	TRBJ2-1	NA	CASSPGYDEQFF	TGTGCCAGCAGCCCGGGTTATGATGAGCAGTTCTTC
TRBV6-6	NA	TRBJ2-3	NA	CASNPALGGTDTQYF	TGTGCCAGCAATCCGGCCCTAGGTGGCACAGATACGCAGTATTTT
TRBV27	NA	TRBJ1-5	NA	CASSLVRGAGNQPQHF	TGTGCCAGCAGTTTAGTTAGGGGAGCGGGCAATCAGCCCCAGCATTTT
TRBV9	NA	TRBJ1-2	NA	CASSDTGFYGYTF	TGTGCCAGCAGCGACACAGGCTTCTATGGCTACACCTTC